The present T cell receptor beta chain was sequenced within a study of blood T cell repertoires in COVID-19. Data came from immunoSEQ multiplex PCR; TCRdb stores just in-frame clones and leaves some out. The sample holds fewer than 85,000 clones, around 89% seen once. Germline V gene sequence: CDR1 SGHNT, CDR2 YYREEE (reference sequence). The trim removed 9 bases at V and 2 bases at J, leaving 16 bases unmatched. This CDR3 contains 16 residues. The chain employs TRBV5-4 and TRBJ1-2; 7 positions agree with TRBD1. Material: peripheral blood. The TCR comes from a human donor in a cohort sampled during active COVID-19. The CDR3: CANTDRDSLENYGYTF. DNA of the CDR3: TGTGCCAACACAGACCGGGACAGCCTTGAAAACTATGGCTACACCTTC.